Here is one T cell receptor (beta chain) with its context. Its antigen remains unidentified. As for the cDNA, it was generated by 5'RACE with 10-nucleotide random UMIs. TCRdb independently ran MiXCR on the 5' RACE reads; one entry per CDR3 protein. The data show more than 50,000 distinct CDR3 sequences, with 3% to 3.5% seen just once and about 7% held by the top ten. This record comes from a study of neurological immune-mediated disorders. Turning to the study itself: A relapsing-remitting course was seen in most of the 34 multiple sclerosis patients and a secondary progressive course in 3. Findings and caveats of the study: Repertoires from 18 of 34 multiple sclerosis patients grouped phylogenetically into a related-CDR3 cluster, suggesting a possible signature.

Losses at the gene ends were 0 bases for V and 9 bases for J; bases not matched to a gene: 7. The length of the CDR3 is 14 residues. The germline CDR1 and CDR2 sequences are SGDLS and YYNGEE. The source of this sequence is a woman aged 55-70 years with multiple sclerosis. The V gene is TRBV9, the J gene TRBJ2-5; 8 nucleotides agree with TRBD2. Source material: PBMCs. Here the CDR3 reads CASSVGGSGKAQYF. As DNA, the CDR3 is TGTGCCAGCAGCGTAGGAGGTAGCGGGAAGGCCCAGTACTTC.